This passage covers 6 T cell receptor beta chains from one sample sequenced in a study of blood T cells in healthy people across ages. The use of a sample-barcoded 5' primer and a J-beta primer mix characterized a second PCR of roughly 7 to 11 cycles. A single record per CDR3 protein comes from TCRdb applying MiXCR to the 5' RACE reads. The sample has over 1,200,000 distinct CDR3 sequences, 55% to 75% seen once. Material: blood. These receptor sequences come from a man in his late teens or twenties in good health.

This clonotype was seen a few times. Here the CDR3 DNA reads TGTGCCAGCAGTTACTCGTCGGGGGGGCCATACAATGAGCAGTACTTC. Its protein is CASSYSSGGPYNEQYF. The chain joins TRBV6-2 or TRBV6-3 to TRBJ2-7; 8 bases are a match to TRBD2. CDR3 length: 16 amino acids. Per the germline V gene, CDR1 is MNHEY and CDR2 is SVGEGT. The V segment lost 0 bases and the J segment 7 bases; nucleotides outside the gene matches: 11.

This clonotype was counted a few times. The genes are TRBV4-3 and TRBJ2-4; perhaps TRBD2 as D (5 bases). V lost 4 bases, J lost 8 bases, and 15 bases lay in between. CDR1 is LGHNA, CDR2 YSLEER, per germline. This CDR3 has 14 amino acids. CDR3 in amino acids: CASSPTSTIDIQYF. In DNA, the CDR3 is TGCGCCAGCAGCCCCACTAGTACCATTGACATTCAGTACTTC.

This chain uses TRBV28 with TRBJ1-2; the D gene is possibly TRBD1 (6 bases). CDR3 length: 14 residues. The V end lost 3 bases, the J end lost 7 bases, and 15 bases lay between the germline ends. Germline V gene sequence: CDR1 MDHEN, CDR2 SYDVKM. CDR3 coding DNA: TGTGCCAGCAGTTTGATCAGGGGTGGCAGTGGCTACACCTTC. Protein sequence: CASSLIRGGSGYTF.

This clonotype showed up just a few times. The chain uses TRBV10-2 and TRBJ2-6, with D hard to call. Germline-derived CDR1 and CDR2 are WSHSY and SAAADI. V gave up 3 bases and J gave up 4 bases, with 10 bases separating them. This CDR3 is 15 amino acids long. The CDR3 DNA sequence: TGCGCCAGCAGTGACCCTAAAGGAGGGGCCAACGTCCTGACTTTC. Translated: CASSDPKGGANVLTF.

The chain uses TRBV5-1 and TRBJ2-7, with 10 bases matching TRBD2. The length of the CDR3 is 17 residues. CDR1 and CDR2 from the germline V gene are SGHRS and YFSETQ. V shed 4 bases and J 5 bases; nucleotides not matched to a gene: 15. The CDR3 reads CASSKHPGLAEADEQYF. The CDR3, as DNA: TGCGCCAGCAGCAAACACCCTGGACTAGCGGAGGCGGACGAGCAGTACTTC.

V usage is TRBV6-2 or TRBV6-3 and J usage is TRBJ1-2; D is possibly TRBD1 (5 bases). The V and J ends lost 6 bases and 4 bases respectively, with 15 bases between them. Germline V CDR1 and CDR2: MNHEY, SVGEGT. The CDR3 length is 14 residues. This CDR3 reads CASSPRGGGYGYTF. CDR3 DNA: TGTGCCAGCAGCCCGCGGGGCGGGGGCTATGGCTACACCTTC.